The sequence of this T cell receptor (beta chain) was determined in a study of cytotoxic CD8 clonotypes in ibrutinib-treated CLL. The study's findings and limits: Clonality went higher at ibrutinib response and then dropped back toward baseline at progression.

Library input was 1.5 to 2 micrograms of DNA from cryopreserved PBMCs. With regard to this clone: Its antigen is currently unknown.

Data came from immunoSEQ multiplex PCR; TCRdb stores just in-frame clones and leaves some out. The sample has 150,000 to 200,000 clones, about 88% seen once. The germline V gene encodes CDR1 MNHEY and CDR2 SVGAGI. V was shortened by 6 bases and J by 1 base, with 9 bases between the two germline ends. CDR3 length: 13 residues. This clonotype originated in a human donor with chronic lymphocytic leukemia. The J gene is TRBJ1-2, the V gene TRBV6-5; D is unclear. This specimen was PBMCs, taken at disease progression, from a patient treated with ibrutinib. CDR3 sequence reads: CASRLSVNYGYTF. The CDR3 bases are TGTGCCAGCAGGTTAAGCGTTAACTATGGCTACACCTTC.